The 19 T cell receptor beta chains listed next were all sequenced from one sample in a study of beta chain features in type 1 diabetes. Sequenced material consisted of expressed TCRB transcripts (all of the isolated RNA was reverse transcribed). Profiled with immunoSEQ multiplex PCR; TCRdb holds only in-frame clones, not every one. The sample lists 65,000 to 100,000 clones; roughly a third were seen once. The specimen was stem cell memory CD4+ T cells from blood. These TCRs come from a woman between 18 and 29 years old in good health.

The J gene is TRBJ1-2, the V gene TRBV12-5; 8 bases align to TRBD1. The ends lost 6 bases at V and 1 base at J; junction bases unmatched: 13. This CDR3 has 17 residues. Germline V gene sequence: CDR1 LGHNT, CDR2 FRNRAP. The CDR3 loop is CASGLEVGQGSNYGYTF. The CDR3 bases are TGTGCTAGTGGGCTCGAAGTTGGACAGGGAAGTAACTATGGCTACACCTTC.

This clone was counted a few times. V is TRBV30 and J is TRBJ1-4; D call uncertain. The CDR3 is made up of 11 amino acids. Germline assignment: CDR1 GTSNPN and CDR2 SVGIG (reference sequence). Trimming took off 5 bases at V and 7 bases at J, with 8 bases between the two ends. The CDR3 here is CAWGSSEKLFF. CDR3 bases: TGTGCCTGGGGGAGTAGTGAAAAACTGTTTTTT.

This chain connects TRBV18 to TRBJ1-1; D remains unclear. The germline V and J ends were trimmed by 1 base and 2 bases, with 8 bases remaining between them. Per germline, CDR1 KGHSH and CDR2 LQKENI. CDR3 size: 14 residues. The CDR3 loop is CASSPQKANTEAFF. DNA for the CDR3: TGTGCCAGCTCACCACAGAAAGCCAACACTGAAGCTTTCTTT.

This clone was detected only a few times. The genes are TRBV7-2 and TRBJ1-5; tentative D call: TRBD1 (6 bases). Trimming removed 6 bases from V and 2 bases from J, with 8 bases in between. This CDR3 contains 13 residues. Looked up from germline, CDR1 is SGHTA and CDR2 is FQGNSA. For the CDR3, the DNA is TGTGCCAGCAGTCGACAGGGCAATCAGCCCCAGCATTTT. Its translation is CASSRQGNQPQHF. Full variable domain (remainder filled in from reference TRBV7-2 and TRBJ1-5): GAGVSQSPSNKVTEKGKDVELRCDPISGHTALYWYRQSLGQGLEFLIYFQGNSAPDKSGLPSDRFSAERTGGSVSTLTIQRTQQEDSAVYLCASSRQGNQPQHFGDGTRLSIL.

There are a few counts of this clone. The DNA of the CDR3 is TGCGCCAGCAGCCAACCACCCTTGGGAAGGGGGATGAGCACTGAAGCTTTCTTT. Protein: CASSQPPLGRGMSTEAFF. This chain uses TRBV4-1 with TRBJ1-1; D perhaps matches TRBD1 (6 bases). CDR1 and CDR2 (germline): MGHRA, YSYEKL. Trimming stripped 2 bases from V and 4 bases from J, with 23 bases between. The CDR3 sequence is 18 residues long.

The chain is built from TRBV19 and TRBJ2-6, with D possibly TRBD2 on 5 matching bases. This CDR3 contains 13 residues. The ends were cut back, 10 bases at V and 1 base at J, with 8 bases in the middle. CDR1 and CDR2 from the germline V gene are LNHDA and SQIVND (reference sequence). The CDR3 region has the DNA TGTGCCACGGGAACTTCTGGGGCCAACGTCCTGACTTTC. Its translation is CATGTSGANVLTF.

This clone showed up just a few times. CDR3 bases: TGTGCCAGCAGCCCGGGGGGCAGGGGAGGAACCGGGGAGCTGTTTTTT. Encoded protein: CASSPGGRGGTGELFF. V and J are TRBV4-2 and TRBJ2-2; D might be TRBD2 (7 bases). Germline CDR1 reads LGHNA; CDR2 reads YNFKEQ. The CDR3 totals 16 residues. The V end was cut by 4 bases, the J end by 5 bases, with 17 bases between.

The gene calls are TRBV5-5 and TRBJ1-5, with 7 positions matching TRBD1. V lost 3 bases and J lost 4; bases outside the gene matches: 4. Per germline, CDR1 SGHKS and CDR2 YYEKEE (reference sequence). This CDR3 contains 14 residues. The chain's CDR3 is CASSSLRGNQPQHF. The DNA for the CDR3 is TGTGCCAGCAGCTCCCTCAGGGGGAATCAGCCCCAGCATTTT. The entire variable domain, with the rest obtained from reference TRBV5-5 and TRBJ1-5, is as follows: DAGVTQSPTHLIKTRGQQVTLRCSPISGHKSVSWYQQVLGQGPQFIFQYYEKEERGRGNFPDRFSARQFPNYSSELNVNALLLGDSALYLCASSSLRGNQPQHFGDGTRLSIL.

This clone has a handful of counts. J is TRBJ2-3 and V is TRBV7-9, with D possibly TRBD2 on 6 matching bases. Germline CDR1 reads SEHNR; CDR2 reads FQNEAQ (reference sequence). V lost 3 bases and J lost 5, with 9 bases in between. This CDR3 comprises 13 residues. The CDR3 is CASSFGGKDTQYF. As DNA, the CDR3 is TGTGCCAGCAGCTTTGGGGGGAAAGATACGCAGTATTTT. The full variable domain, its missing parts supplied by reference TRBV7-9 and TRBJ2-3, is DTGVSQNPRHKITKRGQNVTFRCDPISEHNRLYWYRQTLGQGPEFLTYFQNEAQLEKSRLLSDRFSAERPKGSFSTLEIQRTEQGDSAMYLCASSFGGKDTQYFGPGTRLTVL.

The gene calls are TRBV4-3 and TRBJ1-2; TRBD1 is a possible D gene (6 bases). The CDR3 consists of 17 residues. CDR1 and CDR2 (germline): LGHNA, YSLEER. Trimming removed 3 bases from V and 2 bases from J, with 19 bases in between. CDR3 coding DNA: TGCGCCAGCAGCCATGAGGTGGTGGCAGGGGCCAACTATGGCTACACCTTC. This encodes CASSHEVVAGANYGYTF.

This clone was counted a few times. The chain is built from TRBV10-3 and TRBJ1-5; 9 positions agree with TRBD1. V trimming: 3 bases; J trimming: 1 base; junction bases outside the gene matches: 4. Germline V gives CDR1 ENHRY, CDR2 SYGVKD. There are 16 residues in the CDR3. CDR3 in DNA: TGTGCCATCAGTGACCGGACAGGGGCGAGCAATCAGCCCCAGCATTTT. This encodes CAISDRTGASNQPQHF.

The chain uses TRBV12-5 and TRBJ2-3; D is perhaps TRBD2 (5 bases). The CDR3 totals 16 residues. Trimming left V 3 bases short and J 0 bases short, with 13 bases between. Germline CDR1 is LGHNT and CDR2 is FRNRAP. In DNA form, the CDR3 reads TGTGCTAGTGGTTTACCGGACGGGAATAGCACAGATACGCAGTATTTT. Residues: CASGLPDGNSTDTQYF.

This clone has a handful of counts. V is TRBV5-4 and J is TRBJ2-5; 8 bases line up with TRBD1. CDR1 is SGHNT, CDR2 YYREEE, per germline (reference sequence). The CDR3 has 14 residues. V dropped 0 bases and J dropped 5; count of bases not matched to a gene: 3. The CDR3 DNA is TGTGCCAGCAGCTTGGGGACAGGGAAGGAGACCCAGTACTTC. Translation: CASSLGTGKETQYF.

Only a few counts were recorded for this clone. The chain employs TRBV30 and TRBJ1-2, with 7 positions matching TRBD1. With V trimmed by 1 base and J by 4 bases, 6 bases remained unmatched. Germline CDR1 and CDR2: GTSNPN and SVGIG (reference sequence). The CDR3 is 14 residues long. In DNA form, the CDR3 reads TGTGCCTGGAGTGAACAGGGGAACCCCTATGGCTACACCTTC. This encodes CAWSEQGNPYGYTF.

The V call is TRBV6-1, the J call TRBJ2-3, with D hard to call. The CDR3 contains 17 residues. Per the germline V gene, CDR1 is MNHNS and CDR2 is SASEGT. V was clipped by 4 bases and J by 0 bases, with 17 bases between them. CDR3 sequence reads: CASSAHYRSSSTDTQYF. As DNA, the CDR3 is TGTGCCAGCAGTGCCCACTATAGGAGCTCTAGCACAGATACGCAGTATTTT.

CDR3 loop: CASSPSRTSGGNTGELFF. The CDR3 DNA reads TGCGCCAGCAGCCCCTCTCGTACTAGCGGGGGGAACACCGGGGAGCTGTTTTTT. J is TRBJ2-2 and V is TRBV5-1; the match to TRBD2 covers 11 bases. Germline lookup yields CDR1 SGHRS and CDR2 YFSETQ. The V gene end was trimmed by 4 bases and the J gene end by 1 base; junction bases not matched to a gene: 9. The CDR3 runs to 18 residues.

This clone has a handful of counts. The rearrangement uses TRBV6-1 and TRBJ2-5; the D is unclear. Trimming took off 7 bases at V and 3 bases at J, with 15 bases between the two ends. Germline assignment: CDR1 MNHNS and CDR2 SASEGT. CDR3 length: 14 amino acids. The DNA for the CDR3 is TGTGCCAGCATTCATGAGTGGTATGAAGAGACCCAGTACTTC. Translation gives CASIHEWYEETQYF.

This clone was detected a few times. The chain has TRBV7-3 and TRBJ2-1, with no clear D. Germline V gene sequence: CDR1 SGHTA, CDR2 FQGTGA. The CDR3 has 15 amino acids. Trimming pared 5 bases from V and 0 bases from J, leaving 11 bases between. CDR3 nucleotides: TGTGCCAGCAGCCCCATTCATTGCTCCTACAATGAGCAGTTCTTC. This encodes CASSPIHCSYNEQFF.

This chain joins TRBV2 and TRBJ2-7; 10 nucleotides match TRBD1. V shed 8 bases, J shed 0 bases, and the junction held 4 bases outside the gene matches. Germline V lookup: CDR1 SNHLY, CDR2 FYNNEI. This CDR3 comprises 14 residues. CDR3 protein: CASDRGPSSYEQYF. CDR3 nucleotide sequence: TGTGCCAGCGACAGGGGGCCTAGCTCCTACGAGCAGTACTTC. Full variable domain (outside the CDR3, taken from reference TRBV2 and TRBJ2-7): EPEVTQTPSHQVTQMGQEVILRCVPISNHLYFYWYRQILGQKVEFLVSFYNNEISEKSEIFDDQFSVERPDGSNFTLKIRSTKLEDSAMYFCASDRGPSSYEQYFGPGTRLTVT.